The following is a TCR beta chain sequence with its context. This clonotype was detected ten times or more. Its antigen is currently not known. The record has no base qualities; no much larger clone is one base away. The method was 5' RACE. The instrument given in TCRdb is Illumina HiSeq 2000. A universal primer binding site was introduced by template switching, and a unique molecular identifier was present in the final cDNA, enabling accurate counting of TCR cDNA molecules. Specific primers in the conserved constant-segment region were used to synthesize first-strand cDNA for the TCR alpha and beta chains. To control for contamination, every cDNA library carried two barcodes: a SMART-Mk sample barcode plus Illumina barcodes. TruSeq adapter sequences along with Illumina sample barcodes were introduced in two successive PCR steps. TCR alpha and beta cDNA libraries were sequenced on the Illumina HiSeq platform with custom primers. The paper's processing steps were these. Raw reads were processed with MiGEC to extract unique molecular identifiers, and MiXCR was used to determine CDR3 positions. Recombination models were inferred per individual with the repgenHMM and IGoR tools using an EM algorithm. Shared clonotype analysis was performed with the tcR package in R, normalizing sharing by the product of cloneset sizes. Out-of-frame nonproductive sequences were analyzed to study raw recombination free of thymic and clonal selection effects. TCRdb reprocessing: public reads trimmed at Q25 with fastp, clones called with MiXCR, in-frame beta chains kept. Rows merge per CDR3 protein into single entries with the most common DNA and genes. The V and J calls and clone size come from TCRdb's table, not from the authors' own analysis. This sample is represented by around 670,000 distinct CDR3 sequences; roughly 6.2% of them were singletons. About 1.8% of the sample goes to the ten largest clones.

This entry comes from a study of identical twins (dated by TCRdb to about 2016). About the full investigation: TCR alpha and beta repertoires from monozygotic twins, unrelated adults of various ages and cord blood were deep-sequenced to test whether fetal clonotypes persist. To rule out contamination, replicate twin experiments were performed at different times with different library preparation protocols. Results and caveats for the whole study, not just this receptor: Compared with coincidental sharing between unrelated individuals, out-of-frame TCR alpha sequences shared between twins showed an excess of sequences with low generation probability. Recombination models systematically underestimated out-of-frame TCR alpha sharing in monozygotic twins but agreed with sharing between unrelated individuals. Because the same donors could not be followed over many years, the conclusions depended on cross-sectional statistical analysis. In beta out-of-frame sequences, excess twin sharing was weaker, because having fewer shared sequences lowered the signal-to-noise ratio. Invariant T cells such as MAIT and iNKT could partly confound zero-insertion analyses, although diverse VJ usage argued against such confounding for most clonotypes. Abundant cord blood beta clonotypes had fewer insertions, young adult naive repertoires showed a similar but weaker trend, and memory repertoires showed no such trend.

V was cut back by 1 base and J by 2 bases, leaving a gap of 9 bases between them. Via the germline V gene, CDR1 is SGHVS and CDR2 FNYEAQ. Inclusive of the bounding cysteine and phenylalanine, the CDR3 is 14 residues long. The CDR3 DNA has 42 bases and is translated from base 1. Only healthy Caucasian donors were included. The researchers also sequenced three unrelated adults who were not twins: a male aged 18 to 29, a male aged 50 to 60, and a female aged 50 to 60. Using Miltenyi CD45RO+ enrichment and human naive T-cell isolation kits, memory (CD45RO+) and naive T cells were isolated from PBMC. This chain is built from TRBV7-6 and TRBJ2-7, with the D gene not clear enough to name. The source of this sequence is a man aged 18 to 29 in good health. Input material: naive T cells sorted from blood. This specimen's cell subset or site label, interpreted: cells isolated with a human naive T-cell isolation kit. This receptor has the CDR3 CASSLVAGTYEQYF. The DNA sequence is given as TGTGCCAGCAGCTTAGTTGCCGGAACCTACGAGCAGTACTTC.